Following are 23 T cell receptor beta chains from one sample sequenced in a study of blood T cell repertoires in COVID-19. Generated by immunoSEQ multiplex PCR, the TCRdb table keeps only in-frame clones and is missing some. The sample records 200,000 to 250,000 clones, roughly 84% being singletons. Sequenced input: PBMCs or T cells enriched from blood (not recorded which). These TCRs come from a man in his thirties or forties in a cohort exposed to, infected with or recovered from COVID-19 (not recorded which).

This rearrangement joins TRBV27 to TRBJ1-6; possible D gene TRBD1, 6 bases. Germline V CDR1 and CDR2: MNHEY, SMNVEV (reference sequence). V lost 3 bases, J lost 7 bases, and 13 bases lay in between. The CDR3 extends over 15 amino acids. CDR3 loop: CASSFEGGGNSPLHF. The CDR3 DNA follows: TGTGCCAGCAGTTTTGAGGGGGGAGGGAATTCACCCCTCCACTTT.

The chain uses TRBV3-1 (or the pseudogene TRBV3-2) and TRBJ2-2; 13 bases map to TRBD2. After removal of 2 bases from V and 5 bases from J, the junction contained 8 bases not matched to a gene. This CDR3 is built from 18 residues. Germline lookup yields CDR1 LGHDT and CDR2 YNNKEL (reference sequence). CDR3: CASSQYSPGLAGTGELFF. The CDR3 DNA follows: TGTGCCAGCAGCCAATATAGCCCGGGACTAGCGGGAACCGGGGAGCTGTTTTTT.

This sequence joins TRBV19 and TRBJ1-5; 8 nucleotides align to TRBD1. The CDR3 runs 15 residues. Per germline, CDR1 LNHDA and CDR2 SQIVND (reference sequence). V trimming: 2 bases; J trimming: 6 bases; junction bases outside the gene matches: 6. CDR3 nucleotides: TGTGCCAGTAGTATACGGGGTGACAGGGGTCAGCCCCAGCATTTT. This sequence encodes CASSIRGDRGQPQHF.

The CDR3 is CASSLGGPGELFF. As DNA, the CDR3 is TGTGCCAGCAGCTTGGGAGGCCCCGGGGAGCTGTTTTTT. The chain joins TRBV5-5 to TRBJ2-2; D remains unclear. There are 13 residues in the CDR3. Germline V gives CDR1 SGHKS, CDR2 YYEKEE (reference sequence). The V gene lost 0 bases and the J gene lost 6 bases, with 6 bases spanning the gap.

The chain has TRBV15 and TRBJ2-1; 9 nucleotides match TRBD2. Germline values: CDR1 LNHNV, CDR2 YYDKDF (reference sequence). The CDR3 spans 23 residues. With V trimmed by 4 bases and J by 2 bases, 27 bases remained unmatched. The CDR3 loop reads CATSIKGEPRLADLLGPYNEQFF. In nucleotides, the CDR3 is TGTGCCACCAGCATCAAAGGGGAGCCGAGACTAGCGGATTTGTTAGGGCCCTACAATGAGCAGTTCTTC.

This sequence joins TRBV28 and TRBJ2-4, with TRBD1 as a possible D gene (6 bases). Germline CDR1 is MDHEN and CDR2 is SYDVKM. CDR3 length: 18 amino acids. Trimming took 2 bases from V and 0 from J, leaving 17 bases between them. DNA for the CDR3: TGTGCCAGCAGTTTACGTCTGGGGGCCCAGTTAGCCAAAAACATTCAGTACTTC. Residues: CASSLRLGAQLAKNIQYF.

The V call is TRBV28, the J call TRBJ2-7; D not certain. V lost 5 bases to trimming and J lost 3 bases, with 14 bases between them. Germline V gene sequence: CDR1 MDHEN, CDR2 SYDVKM. The CDR3 extends over 14 amino acids. CDR3 loop: CASSLVTYRYEQYF. CDR3 bases: TGTGCCAGCAGTCTTGTGACATACCGCTACGAGCAGTACTTC.

The chain links TRBV28 to TRBJ1-6; D unresolved. Trimming pared 3 bases from V and 14 bases from J, leaving 14 bases between. The V gene's germline CDR1 is MDHEN and CDR2 SYDVKM. The length of the CDR3 is 13 residues. CDR3 region: CASSFGELGALHF. For the CDR3, the DNA is TGTGCCAGCAGTTTCGGGGAGCTTGGAGCCCTCCACTTT.

J is TRBJ2-7 and V is TRBV5-1; TRBD2 is a possible D gene (6 bases). Looked up from germline, CDR1 is SGHRS and CDR2 is YFSETQ. V shed 2 bases and J shed 3 bases, with 12 bases lying between them. This CDR3 region has 14 residues. The CDR3 coding sequence is TGCGCCAGCAGCTTATATAGCGGAAACTACGAGCAGTACTTC. It encodes CASSLYSGNYEQYF. The variable domain in full, completed from reference TRBV5-1 and TRBJ2-7, reads KAGVTQTPRYLIKTRGQQVTLSCSPISGHRSVSWYQQTPGQGLQFLFEYFSETQRNKGNFPGRFSGRQFSNSRSEMNVSTLELGDSALYLCASSLYSGNYEQYFGPGTRLTVT.

This sequence joins TRBV5-5 and TRBJ1-6, with D tentatively TRBD1 (6 bases). Germline V gene data show CDR1 as SGHKS and CDR2 as YYEKEE (reference sequence). V lost 3 bases and J lost 7, with 14 bases in between. There are 15 residues in the CDR3. CDR3 residues: CASSSSRQGNSPLHF. CDR3 in DNA: TGTGCCAGCAGCTCATCCCGGCAGGGGAATTCACCCCTCCACTTT.

The chain carries TRBV28 and TRBJ1-5; no reliable D call. This CDR3 comprises 15 residues. Germline V gene data show CDR1 as MDHEN and CDR2 as SYDVKM. The V gene lost 3 bases and the J gene lost 6 bases, with 15 bases spanning the gap. The CDR3 reads CASSFSHGAVQPQHF. The CDR3 DNA sequence: TGTGCCAGCAGTTTTTCCCACGGAGCCGTTCAGCCCCAGCATTTT.

V gene TRBV7-3 combines with J gene TRBJ2-1; TRBD2 matches 14 bases. This CDR3 spans 16 amino acids. J gave up 7 bases and V 5 bases, and 7 bases lay outside the gene matches. CDR1 and CDR2 (germline): SGHTA, FQGTGA. This CDR3 is CASSTQGLAGENEQFF. CDR3 sequence (DNA): TGTGCCAGCAGCACCCAGGGACTAGCGGGAGAAAATGAGCAGTTCTTC.

The chain recombines TRBV11-3 with TRBJ2-2, with TRBD1 as a possible D gene (6 bases). This CDR3 is built from 18 residues. V gave up 0 bases and J gave up 2 bases, with 16 bases separating them. The germline V gene has CDR1 SGHNT and CDR2 YENEEA. CDR3 sequence: CASSLEQGRMGNTGELFF. In DNA form, the CDR3 reads TGTGCCAGCAGCTTAGAACAGGGACGGATGGGCAACACCGGGGAGCTGTTTTTT.

In nucleotides, the CDR3 is TGCGCCAGCAGCCGGGGACAGGGGTCGGACACTGAAGCTTTCTTT. This sequence encodes CASSRGQGSDTEAFF. The chain recombines TRBV5-1 with TRBJ1-1, with 10 nucleotides matching TRBD1. The CDR3 has 15 amino acids. The germline V gene has CDR1 SGHRS and CDR2 YFSETQ. The V and J ends lost 4 bases and 3 bases, in that order; junction bases with no gene match: 6.

The genes are TRBV3-1 (or the pseudogene TRBV3-2) and TRBJ1-1; D unresolved. The length of the CDR3 is 16 residues. The V gene lost 0 bases and the J gene lost 2 bases, with 13 bases spanning the gap. Germline V CDR1 and CDR2: LGHDT, YNNKEL (reference sequence). The CDR3 is CASSQDINTFNTEAFF. CDR3 DNA: TGTGCCAGCAGCCAAGATATTAACACCTTCAACACTGAAGCTTTCTTT.

This chain joins TRBV5-1 and TRBJ2-1; TRBD2 aligns across 9 bases. The germline gives CDR1 SGHRS, CDR2 YFSETQ. This CDR3 comprises 16 residues. The trim removed 4 bases at V and 10 bases at J, leaving 15 bases unmatched. CDR3 in amino acids: CASSPEGGRGNREQFF. DNA of the CDR3: TGCGCCAGCAGCCCGGAAGGCGGGAGGGGCAACCGCGAGCAGTTCTTC. Full variable domain (rest looked up from reference TRBV5-1 and TRBJ2-1): KAGVTQTPRYLIKTRGQQVTLSCSPISGHRSVSWYQQTPGQGLQFLFEYFSETQRNKGNFPGRFSGRQFSNSRSEMNVSTLELGDSALYLCASSPEGGRGNREQFFGPGTRLTVL.

This rearrangement joins TRBV9 to TRBJ1-5, with D uncertain. The CDR3 totals 14 residues. Germline V lookup: CDR1 SGDLS, CDR2 YYNGEE. Trimming removed 3 bases from V and 7 bases from J, with 14 bases in between. CDR3 sequence reads: CASSAGVDGQPQHF. The CDR3 DNA reads as TGTGCCAGCAGCGCCGGGGTGGACGGGCAGCCCCAGCATTTT.

This rearrangement joins TRBV28 to TRBJ2-7, with D possibly being TRBD1 (6 bases). This CDR3 is 14 amino acids long. V was cut by 8 bases and J by 1 base, with 15 bases left in between. The V gene's germline CDR1 is MDHEN and CDR2 SYDVKM. Written as DNA, the CDR3 is TGTGCCAGCTGGGCAAGGCAGGGGTCCTACGAGCAGTACTTC. It encodes CASWARQGSYEQYF.

V is TRBV11-2 and J is TRBJ1-2; D might be TRBD1 (5 bases). V lost 1 base to trimming and J lost 2 bases, with 14 bases between them. There are 16 residues in the CDR3. Per germline, CDR1 SGHAT and CDR2 FQNNGV. CDR3 DNA: TGTGCCAGCAGCTTAGGCGTAAGGGGAGGGAACTATGGCTACACCTTC. This translates into CASSLGVRGGNYGYTF. Supplemented by reference TRBV11-2 and TRBJ1-2, the full variable domain reads EAGVAQSPRYKIIEKRQSVAFWCNPISGHATLYWYQQILGQGPKLLIQFQNNGVVDDSQLPKDRFSAERLKGVDSTLKIQPAKLEDSAVYLCASSLGVRGGNYGYTFGSGTRLTVV.

This chain uses TRBV6-2 or TRBV6-3 with TRBJ2-1; 10 bases match TRBD1. V shed 2 bases, J shed 5 bases, and the junction held 3 bases outside the gene matches. The CDR3 spans 15 residues. Germline assignment: CDR1 MNHEY and CDR2 SVGEGT. The chain's CDR3 is CASSYQTGGHNEQFF. The CDR3 DNA sequence: TGTGCCAGCAGTTACCAGACAGGGGGCCACAATGAGCAGTTCTTC.

The V call is TRBV19, the J call TRBJ1-6; TRBD1 matches at 7 bases. Unmatched junction bases numbered 5, after V lost 3 bases and J lost 6 bases. CDR1 is LNHDA, CDR2 SQIVND, per germline (reference sequence). This CDR3 has 15 residues. CDR3: CASSIQGVTNSPLHF. The CDR3 region has the DNA TGTGCCAGTAGTATTCAGGGGGTTACTAATTCACCCCTCCACTTT. The whole variable domain, remainder taken from reference TRBV19 and TRBJ1-6, is DGGITQSPKYLFRKEGQNVTLSCEQNLNHDAMYWYRQDPGQGLRLIYYSQIVNDFQKGDIAEGYSVSREKKESFPLTVTSAQKNPTAFYLCASSIQGVTNSPLHFGNGTRLTVT.

The genes are TRBV24-1 and TRBJ2-3; 8 bases match TRBD1. J lost 5 bases, V lost 5 bases, and 5 bases had no gene match. Per germline, CDR1 KGHDR and CDR2 SFDVKD. This CDR3 is 14 amino acids long. The CDR3 here is CATSATGVKDTQYF. Here the CDR3 DNA reads TGTGCCACCAGTGCGACAGGGGTGAAAGATACGCAGTATTTT.

CDR3 DNA: TGTGCCAGTAGTATAGGGGCCATGAACACCGGGGAGCTGTTTTTT. Translated: CASSIGAMNTGELFF. V usage is TRBV19 and J usage is TRBJ2-2; D remains ambiguous. There are 15 residues in the CDR3. V shed 1 base and J shed 1 base, with 7 bases lying between them. The germline CDR1 and CDR2 sequences are LNHDA and SQIVND (reference sequence).